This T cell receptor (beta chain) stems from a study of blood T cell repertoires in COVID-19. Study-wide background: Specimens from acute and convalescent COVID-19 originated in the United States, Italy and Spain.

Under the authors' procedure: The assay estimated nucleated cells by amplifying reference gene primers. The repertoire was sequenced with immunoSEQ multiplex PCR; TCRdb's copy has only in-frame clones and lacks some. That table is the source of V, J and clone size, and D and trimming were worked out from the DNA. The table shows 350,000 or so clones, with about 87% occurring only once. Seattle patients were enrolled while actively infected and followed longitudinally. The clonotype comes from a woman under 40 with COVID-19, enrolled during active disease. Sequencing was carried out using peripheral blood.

CDR3 residues: CASSPASGGGYGYTF. The CDR3 nucleotides are TGCGCCAGCAGCCCGGCGTCCGGGGGAGGCTATGGCTACACCTTC. The V call is TRBV4-1, the J call TRBJ1-2; D perhaps matches TRBD1 (5 bases). Trimming cost V 4 bases and J 4 bases, with 16 bases left between them. CDR1 is MGHRA, CDR2 YSYEKL, per germline. CDR3 length: 15 residues.